A selection of T cell receptor beta chains follows, all from one sample in a study of T cell responses to AZD1222 COVID-19 vaccine. Sequenced by immunoSEQ multiplex PCR; TCRdb stores in-frame clones only, minus some. Among about 180,000 clones, about 90% were seen once, and the ten largest hold roughly 2%. The specimen was peripheral blood, collected 28 days after the second AZD1222 dose. The receptors come from an adult who received the AZD1222 COVID-19 vaccine. CDR3s include the opening cysteine and the closing phenylalanine or tryptophan. Fields, in order: V gene, J gene, clone size, D gene, CDR3 DNA, CDR3 protein. The D gene is left open where the match is weak. A clone size is listed for some rows: how often the clone was seen (once, few, many), or a class if it is expanded.

>TRBV6-5|TRBJ2-2|NA|TRBD2
TGTGCCACCTACTTAGCGGGGATGAACACCGGGGAGCTGTTTTTT
CATYLAGMNTGELFF
>TRBV9|TRBJ2-1|NA|TRBD2
TGTGCCAGCAGCGTAGAGCTAGCGGGCTTAGGCAATGAGCAGTTCTTC
CASSVELAGLGNEQFF
>TRBV3-1/TRBV3-2|TRBJ2-7|NA|NA
TGTGCCAGCAGCCAAGGGGTCTCGAGCTCCTACGAGCAGTACTTC
CASSQGVSSSYEQYF
>TRBV29-1|TRBJ1-1|NA|NA
TGCAGCGTTGAGGGTCTACAAACCCCCCCCCAAACACAAGCTTTCTTT
CSVEGLQTPPQTQAFF
>TRBV11-2|TRBJ2-5|once|NA
TGTGCCAGCAGCTTAAGTCCGTCCCGAGAGACCCAGTACTTC
CASSLSPSRETQYF
>TRBV3-1/TRBV3-2|TRBJ2-3|NA|NA
TGTGCCAGCAGCACGACAGCTAGCACAGATACGCAGTATTTT
CASSTTASTDTQYF
>TRBV2|TRBJ2-2|NA|TRBD1
TGTGCCAGCATCCGAGGGACAGGGGCCCTGGGACCGAACACCGGGGAGCTGTTTTTT
CASIRGTGALGPNTGELFF
>TRBV7-6|TRBJ1-4|NA|TRBD1
TGTGCCAGCAGCTTAGGCCCGGGACAGGTTGGGGAAAAACTGTTTTTT
CASSLGPGQVGEKLFF
>TRBV18|TRBJ2-3|NA|NA
TGTGCCAGCTCACCACCTCGGCAGCAAAGCACAGATACGCAGTATTTT
CASSPPRQQSTDTQYF
>TRBV11-2|TRBJ2-3|NA|TRBD2
TGTGCCAGCAGCGGCGGACTAGCAGTGGATACGCAGTATTTT
CASSGGLAVDTQYF
>TRBV19|TRBJ2-1|NA|NA
TGTGCCAGTAGCCGACAGGGAGGGACCCACAATGAGCAGTTCTTC
CASSRQGGTHNEQFF
>TRBV10-3|TRBJ2-5|once|NA
TGTGCCACGGCGGTCCAAGAGACCCAGTACTTC
CATAVQETQYF
>TRBV6-5|TRBJ2-5|NA|NA
TGTGCCAGCAGTTACTCTCCGGGACAACAAGAGACCCAGTACTTC
CASSYSPGQQETQYF
>TRBV19|TRBJ1-3|NA|NA
TGTGCCAGTAAGGAAGCAAATGGAAACACCATATATTTT
CASKEANGNTIYF
>TRBV5-8|TRBJ1-2|NA|NA
TGTGCCAGCAGCTTAGGACGGCGTTATGGCTACACCTTC
CASSLGRRYGYTF
>TRBV11-2|TRBJ1-3|NA|TRBD1
TGTGCCAGCAGCCCACGACAGGGACGGGCCTCTGGAAACACCATATATTTT
CASSPRQGRASGNTIYF
>TRBV6-2/TRBV6-3|TRBJ1-1|NA|NA
TGTGCCAGCAGCGAACGACCGCAGTGGATGACTGAAGCTTTCTTT
CASSERPQWMTEAFF